This TCR beta chain stems from a study of blood T cell repertoires in COVID-19 (dated by TCRdb to 2018 to 2021). A note on the overall study: Collaborator samples came from the United States, Italy and Spain and covered acute and convalescent phases of COVID-19. The prospective study material was composed of cDNA or gDNA derived from T cells, B-cell-depleted T cells, or PBMCs. The sample metadata nearly always contained a de-identified subject ID, COVID-19 status, age in years and sex. Where available, HLA class I and class II types were obtained from metadata supplied by the sample provider rather than from assay-based typing. A freely available public database, intended as a resource for researchers studying the immune response to SARS-CoV-2, is where the repertoires were released. The samples were drawn from the first 160 participants of the ongoing ImmuneRACE study and from 1,254 subjects provided by 6 global collaborators. Deeply sampled blood TCRbeta repertoires from subjects exposed to, actively infected with, or recovered from COVID-19 were included in the dataset. The full study reports these points: The amount of clinical and demographic metadata varied by source and participant and was provided uncurated.

The collaborating institutions used their own protocols to collect whole blood in K2EDTA tubes. For TCRbeta analysis, collaborators shipped samples as frozen whole blood, isolated PBMCs, or DNA extracted from either of those sample types. The sample holds a few counts of this clone. No cognate antigen has been identified for it. Per-nucleotide qualities are absent, and no much larger clonotype sits a single base away. The immunoSEQ Assay, a bias-controlled multiplex PCR, was used to amplify TCRbeta CDR3 regions from genomic DNA. In the original analysis: The number of nucleated cells in each sample was estimated by amplification of reference gene primers within the assay. To quantify the absolute abundance of each unique TCRbeta CDR3 rearrangement, sequence reads were collapsed and filtered. Productive Simpson clonality was computed per sample as the square root of Simpson's diversity index over productive rearrangements. In its TCRdb copy, this immuneACCESS table keeps in-frame sequences only and misses some clones. Where compared with another copy, unresolved V genes explain less than half of these, and the others have no known cause. That table is the source of V, J and clone size, and D and trimming were worked out from the DNA. The sample yields more than 200,000 clones; 85% to 90% were counted once. Roughly 2.6% of the sample goes to the ten largest clones.

For CDR1 and CDR2, the germline V gene lists SGHRS and YFSETQ. Trimming at the junction amounts to 0 bases on V and 4 bases on J, and the germline ends lie 17 bases apart. The CDR3 numbers 17 residues from cysteine through phenylalanine. The retained sequence is limited to the CDR3, 51 bases, with the frame set at the first base. In this chain, TRBV5-1 is recombined with TRBJ2-1, with no confident D gene call. The sequenced sample consisted of peripheral blood. The receptor's source is a woman aged 55-70 years with acute or convalescent COVID-19. The DNA sequence is given as TGCGCCAGCAGCTTGGGCCCCTCGGGTCCGAATTACAATGAGCAGTTCTTC. It encodes CASSLGPSGPNYNEQFF.